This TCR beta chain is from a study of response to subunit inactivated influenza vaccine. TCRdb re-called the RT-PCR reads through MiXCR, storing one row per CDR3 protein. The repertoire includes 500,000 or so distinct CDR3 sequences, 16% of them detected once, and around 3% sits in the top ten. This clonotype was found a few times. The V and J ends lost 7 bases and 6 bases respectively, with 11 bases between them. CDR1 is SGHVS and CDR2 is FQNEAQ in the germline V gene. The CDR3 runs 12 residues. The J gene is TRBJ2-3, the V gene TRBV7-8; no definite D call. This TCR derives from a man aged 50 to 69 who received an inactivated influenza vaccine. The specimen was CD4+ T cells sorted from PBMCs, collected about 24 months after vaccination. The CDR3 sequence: CASTPSRDTQYF. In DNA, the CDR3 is TGTGCCAGCACCCCCTCCAGGGATACGCAGTATTTT.